This T cell receptor beta chain appears in the sequencing data of a study of blood T cell repertoires in COVID-19. The wider study: Spain, Italy and the United States supplied samples that represented acute and convalescent COVID-19. Sources were T cells, B-cell-depleted T cells, or PBMCs; the material itself was cDNA or gDNA.

Germline V lookup: CDR1 MGHRA, CDR2 YSYEKL. CDR3 size: 15 residues. Trimming pared 8 bases from V and 5 bases from J, leaving 18 bases between. The protocol was immunoSEQ multiplex PCR, while the TCRdb copy is restricted to in-frame clones and leaves out a portion. This sample has roughly 250,000 clones, with about 88% found just once. The clonotype was recovered from a woman aged 40 to 49 who had recovered from COVID-19. The material sequenced was peripheral blood. This chain joins TRBV4-1 and TRBJ2-2; D perhaps matches TRBD2 (7 bases). The CDR3 here is CASCQRGGLTGELFF. The DNA of the CDR3 is TGCGCCAGCTGTCAAAGGGGGGGCCTTACCGGGGAGCTGTTTTTT.